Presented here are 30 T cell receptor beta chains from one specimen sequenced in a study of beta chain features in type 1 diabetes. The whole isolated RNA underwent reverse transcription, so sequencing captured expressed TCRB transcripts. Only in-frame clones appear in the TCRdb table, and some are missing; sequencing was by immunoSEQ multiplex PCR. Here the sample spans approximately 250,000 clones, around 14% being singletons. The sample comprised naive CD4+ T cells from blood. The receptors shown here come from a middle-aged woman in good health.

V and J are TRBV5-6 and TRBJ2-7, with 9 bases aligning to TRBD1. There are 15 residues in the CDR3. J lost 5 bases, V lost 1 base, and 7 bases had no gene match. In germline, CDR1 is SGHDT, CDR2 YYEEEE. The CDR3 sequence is CASSLNGQGFNEQYF. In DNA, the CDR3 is TGTGCCAGCAGCTTGAACGGACAGGGGTTCAACGAGCAGTACTTC.

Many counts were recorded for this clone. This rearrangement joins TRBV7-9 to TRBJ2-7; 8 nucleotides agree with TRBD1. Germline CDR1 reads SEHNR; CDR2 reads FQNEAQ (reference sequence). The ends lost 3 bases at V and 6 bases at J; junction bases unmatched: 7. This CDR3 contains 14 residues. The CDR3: CASSFGQGKPEQYF. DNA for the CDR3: TGTGCCAGCAGCTTCGGACAGGGAAAGCCCGAGCAGTACTTC.

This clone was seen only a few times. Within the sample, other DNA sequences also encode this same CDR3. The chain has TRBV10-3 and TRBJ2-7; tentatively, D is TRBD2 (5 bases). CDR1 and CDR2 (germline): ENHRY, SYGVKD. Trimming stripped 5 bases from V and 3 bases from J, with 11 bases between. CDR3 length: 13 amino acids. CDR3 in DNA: TGTGCCATCAGTCTCGGGGAAAGCTACGAGCAGTACTTC. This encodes CAISLGESYEQYF.

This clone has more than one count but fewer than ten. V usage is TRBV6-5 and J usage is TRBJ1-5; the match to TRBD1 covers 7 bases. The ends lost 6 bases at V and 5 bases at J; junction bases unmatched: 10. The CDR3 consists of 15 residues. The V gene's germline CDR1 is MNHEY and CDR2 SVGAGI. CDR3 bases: TGTGCCAGCAGCCCCAGGGACAGAAAATATCAGCCCCAGCATTTT. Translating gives CASSPRDRKYQPQHF.

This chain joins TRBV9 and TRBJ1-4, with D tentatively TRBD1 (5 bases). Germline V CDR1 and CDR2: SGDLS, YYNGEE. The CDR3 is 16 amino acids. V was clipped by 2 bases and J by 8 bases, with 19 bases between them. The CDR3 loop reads CASSVRSGSASEKLFF. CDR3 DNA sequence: TGTGCCAGCAGCGTGAGATCAGGGTCGGCAAGCGAAAAACTGTTTTTT.

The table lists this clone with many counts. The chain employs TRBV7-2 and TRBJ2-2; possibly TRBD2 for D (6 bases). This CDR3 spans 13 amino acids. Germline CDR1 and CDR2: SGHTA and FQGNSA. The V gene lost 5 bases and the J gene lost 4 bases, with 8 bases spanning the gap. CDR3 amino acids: CASSRDFTGELFF. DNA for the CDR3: TGTGCCAGCAGCAGGGACTTCACCGGGGAGCTGTTTTTT.

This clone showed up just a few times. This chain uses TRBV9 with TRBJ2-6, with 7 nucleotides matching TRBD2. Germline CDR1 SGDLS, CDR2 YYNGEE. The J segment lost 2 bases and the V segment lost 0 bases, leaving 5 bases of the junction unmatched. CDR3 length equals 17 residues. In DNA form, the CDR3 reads TGTGCCAGCAGCGTAGGGACTAGGAGGGCTGGGGCCAACGTCCTGACTTTC. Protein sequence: CASSVGTRRAGANVLTF.

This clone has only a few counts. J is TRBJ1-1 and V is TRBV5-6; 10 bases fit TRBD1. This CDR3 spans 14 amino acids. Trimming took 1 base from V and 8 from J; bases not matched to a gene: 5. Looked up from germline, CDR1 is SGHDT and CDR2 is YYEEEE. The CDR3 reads CASSLLGQGREAFF. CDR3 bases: TGTGCCAGCAGCTTGTTGGGACAGGGGCGCGAAGCTTTCTTT.

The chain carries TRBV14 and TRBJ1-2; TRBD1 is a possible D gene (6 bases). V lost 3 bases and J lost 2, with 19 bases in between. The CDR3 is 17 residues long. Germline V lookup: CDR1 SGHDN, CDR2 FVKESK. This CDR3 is CASSQSGWRQVNYGYTF. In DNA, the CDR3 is TGTGCCAGCAGCCAGTCCGGGTGGAGACAGGTGAACTATGGCTACACCTTC.

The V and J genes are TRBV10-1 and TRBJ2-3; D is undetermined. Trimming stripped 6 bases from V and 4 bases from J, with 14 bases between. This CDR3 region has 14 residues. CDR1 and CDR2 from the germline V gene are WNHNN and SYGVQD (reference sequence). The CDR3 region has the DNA TGCGCCAGCAGGAGACAAGGCCCCGCAGATACGCAGTATTTT. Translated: CASRRQGPADTQYF.

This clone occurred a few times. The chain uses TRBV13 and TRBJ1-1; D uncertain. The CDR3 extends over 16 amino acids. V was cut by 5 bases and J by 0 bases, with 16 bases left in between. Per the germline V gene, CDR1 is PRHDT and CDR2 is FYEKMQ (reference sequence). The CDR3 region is CASSQSWHPMNTEAFF. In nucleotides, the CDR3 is TGTGCCAGCAGCCAATCGTGGCACCCCATGAACACTGAAGCTTTCTTT.

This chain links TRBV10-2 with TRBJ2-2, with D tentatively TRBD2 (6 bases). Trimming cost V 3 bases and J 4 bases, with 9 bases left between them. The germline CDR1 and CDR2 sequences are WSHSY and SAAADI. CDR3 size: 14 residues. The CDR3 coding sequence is TGCGCCAGCAGTGAAATGGGAGGCACCGGGGAGCTGTTTTTT. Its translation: CASSEMGGTGELFF.

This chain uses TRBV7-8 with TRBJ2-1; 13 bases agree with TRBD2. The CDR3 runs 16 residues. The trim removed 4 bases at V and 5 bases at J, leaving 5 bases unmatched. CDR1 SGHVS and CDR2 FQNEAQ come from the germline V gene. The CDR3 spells CASSSSGTSGDNEQFF. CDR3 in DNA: TGTGCCAGCAGCTCCTCCGGGACTAGCGGGGACAATGAGCAGTTCTTC.

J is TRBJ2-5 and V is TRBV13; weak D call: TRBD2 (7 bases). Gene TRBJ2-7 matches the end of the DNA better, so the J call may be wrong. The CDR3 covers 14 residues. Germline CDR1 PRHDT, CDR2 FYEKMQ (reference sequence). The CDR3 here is CASSYDGGPYEQYF. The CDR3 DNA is TGTGCCAGCAGCTACGACGGGGGGCCCTACGAGCAGTACTTC.

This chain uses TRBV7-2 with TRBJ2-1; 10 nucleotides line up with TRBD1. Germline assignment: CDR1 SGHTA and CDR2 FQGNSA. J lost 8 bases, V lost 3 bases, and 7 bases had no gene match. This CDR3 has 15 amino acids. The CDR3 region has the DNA TGTGCCAGCAGCTTTCTCCGGGACAGGGGCTATGAGCAGTTCTTC. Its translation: CASSFLRDRGYEQFF.

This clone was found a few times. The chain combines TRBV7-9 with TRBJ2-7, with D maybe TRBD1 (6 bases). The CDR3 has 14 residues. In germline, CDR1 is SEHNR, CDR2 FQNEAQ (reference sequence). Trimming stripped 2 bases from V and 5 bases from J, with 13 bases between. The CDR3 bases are TGTGCCAGCAGCTTATGGCAGGGGATAGACGAGCAGTACTTC. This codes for CASSLWQGIDEQYF.

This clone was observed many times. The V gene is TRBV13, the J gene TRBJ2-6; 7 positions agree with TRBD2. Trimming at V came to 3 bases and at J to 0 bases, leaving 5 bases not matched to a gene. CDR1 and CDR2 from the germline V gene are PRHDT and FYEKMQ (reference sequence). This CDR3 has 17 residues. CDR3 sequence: CASSFVRGSSGANVLTF. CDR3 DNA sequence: TGTGCCAGCAGCTTCGTGCGGGGGAGCTCTGGGGCCAACGTCCTGACTTTC.

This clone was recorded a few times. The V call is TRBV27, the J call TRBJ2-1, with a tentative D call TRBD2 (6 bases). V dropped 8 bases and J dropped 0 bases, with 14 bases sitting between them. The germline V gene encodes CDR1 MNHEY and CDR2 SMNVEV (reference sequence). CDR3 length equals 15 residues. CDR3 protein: CASRKPGLSYNEQFF. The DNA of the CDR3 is TGTGCCAGCCGGAAGCCGGGACTCTCCTACAATGAGCAGTTCTTC.

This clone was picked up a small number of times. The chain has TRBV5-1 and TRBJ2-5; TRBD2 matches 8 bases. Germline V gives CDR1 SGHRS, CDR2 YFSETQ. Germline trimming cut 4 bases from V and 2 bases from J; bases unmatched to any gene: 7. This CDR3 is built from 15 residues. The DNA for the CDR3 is TGCGCCAGCAGCCCCTCCCCGGGGGGGCAAGAGACCCAGTACTTC. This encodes CASSPSPGGQETQYF.

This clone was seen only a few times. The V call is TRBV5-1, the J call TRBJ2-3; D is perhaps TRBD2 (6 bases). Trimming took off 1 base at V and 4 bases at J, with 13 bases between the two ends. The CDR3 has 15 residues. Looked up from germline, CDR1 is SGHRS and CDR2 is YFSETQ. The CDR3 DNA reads TGCGCCAGCAGCTTGAGGGGCGGGAAGGCAGATACGCAGTATTTT. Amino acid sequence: CASSLRGGKADTQYF.

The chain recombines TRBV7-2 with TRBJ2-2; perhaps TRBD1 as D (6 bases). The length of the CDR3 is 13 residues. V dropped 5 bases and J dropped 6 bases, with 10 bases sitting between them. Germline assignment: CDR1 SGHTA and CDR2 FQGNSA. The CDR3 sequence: CASSPTGPGELFF. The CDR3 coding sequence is TGTGCCAGCAGCCCAACAGGGCCCGGGGAGCTGTTTTTT.

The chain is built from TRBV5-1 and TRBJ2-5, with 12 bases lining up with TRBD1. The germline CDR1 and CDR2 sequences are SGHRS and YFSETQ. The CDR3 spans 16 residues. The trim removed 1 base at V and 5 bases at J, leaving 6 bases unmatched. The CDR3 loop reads CASSLWGQGATETQYF. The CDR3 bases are TGCGCCAGCAGCTTGTGGGGACAGGGGGCGACGGAGACCCAGTACTTC.

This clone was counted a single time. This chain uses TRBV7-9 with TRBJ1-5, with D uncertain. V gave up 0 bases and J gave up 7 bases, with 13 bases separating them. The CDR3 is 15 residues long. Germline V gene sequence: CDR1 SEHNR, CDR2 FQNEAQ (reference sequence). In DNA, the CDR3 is TGTGCCAGCAGCTTAGCTGAGAACCCCCGCCAGCCCCAGCATTTT. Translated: CASSLAENPRQPQHF.

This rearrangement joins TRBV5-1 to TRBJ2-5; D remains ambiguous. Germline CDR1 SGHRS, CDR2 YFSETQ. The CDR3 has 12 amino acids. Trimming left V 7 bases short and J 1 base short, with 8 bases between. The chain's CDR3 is CASQTGQETQYF. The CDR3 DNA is TGCGCCAGCCAGACGGGCCAAGAGACCCAGTACTTC.

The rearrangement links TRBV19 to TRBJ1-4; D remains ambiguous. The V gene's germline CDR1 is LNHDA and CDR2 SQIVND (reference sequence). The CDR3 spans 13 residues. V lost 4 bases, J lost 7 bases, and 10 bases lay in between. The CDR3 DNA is TGTGCCAGTAGTACTCCATTCGGTGAAAAACTGTTTTTT. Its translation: CASSTPFGEKLFF.

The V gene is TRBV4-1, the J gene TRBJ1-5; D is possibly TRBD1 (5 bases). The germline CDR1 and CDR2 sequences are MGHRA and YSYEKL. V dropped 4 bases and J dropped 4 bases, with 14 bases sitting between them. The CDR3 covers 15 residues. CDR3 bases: TGCGCCAGCAGCCGCGGTATCCAGGGAAATCAGCCCCAGCATTTT. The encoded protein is CASSRGIQGNQPQHF.

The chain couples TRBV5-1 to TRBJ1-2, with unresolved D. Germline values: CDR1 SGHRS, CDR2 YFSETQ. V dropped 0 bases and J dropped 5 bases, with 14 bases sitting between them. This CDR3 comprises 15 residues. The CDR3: CASSLVAGLGYGYTF. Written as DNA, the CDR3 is TGCGCCAGCAGCTTGGTGGCGGGCCTCGGGTATGGCTACACCTTC.

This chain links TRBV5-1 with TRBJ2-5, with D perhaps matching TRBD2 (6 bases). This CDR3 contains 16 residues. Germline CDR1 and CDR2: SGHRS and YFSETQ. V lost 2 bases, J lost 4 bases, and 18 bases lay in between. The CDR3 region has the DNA TGCGCCAGCAGCTTTAGCGGCTCCGGTACGGGAGAGACCCAGTACTTC. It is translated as CASSFSGSGTGETQYF. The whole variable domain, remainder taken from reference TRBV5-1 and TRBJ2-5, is KAGVTQTPRYLIKTRGQQVTLSCSPISGHRSVSWYQQTPGQGLQFLFEYFSETQRNKGNFPGRFSGRQFSNSRSEMNVSTLELGDSALYLCASSFSGSGTGETQYFGPGTRLLVL.

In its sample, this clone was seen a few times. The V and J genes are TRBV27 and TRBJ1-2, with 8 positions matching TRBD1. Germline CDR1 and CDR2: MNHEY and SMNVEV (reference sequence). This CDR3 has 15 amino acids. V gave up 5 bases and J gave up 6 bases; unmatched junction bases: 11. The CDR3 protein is CASSPRTGPYDGYTF. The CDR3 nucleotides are TGTGCCAGCAGTCCACGGACAGGGCCCTATGATGGCTACACCTTC.

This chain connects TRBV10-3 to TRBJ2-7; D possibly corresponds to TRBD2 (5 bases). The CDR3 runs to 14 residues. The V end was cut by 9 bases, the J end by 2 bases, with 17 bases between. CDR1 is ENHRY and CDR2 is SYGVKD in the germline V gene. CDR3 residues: CAISQADGAYEQYF. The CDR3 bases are TGTGCCATAAGCCAGGCCGACGGGGCCTACGAGCAGTACTTC.